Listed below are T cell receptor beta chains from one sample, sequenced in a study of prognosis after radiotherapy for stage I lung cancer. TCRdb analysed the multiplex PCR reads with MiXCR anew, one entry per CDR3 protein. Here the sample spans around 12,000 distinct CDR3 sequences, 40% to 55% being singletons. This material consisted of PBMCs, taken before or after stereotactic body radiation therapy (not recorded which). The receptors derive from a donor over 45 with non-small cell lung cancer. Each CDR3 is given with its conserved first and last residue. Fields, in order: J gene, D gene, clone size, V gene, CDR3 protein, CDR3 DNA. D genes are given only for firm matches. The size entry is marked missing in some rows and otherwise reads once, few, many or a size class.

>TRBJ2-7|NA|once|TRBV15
CATSRGIGESSYEQYF
TGTGCCACCAGCAGAGGAATAGGCGAAAGCTCCTACGAGCAGTACTTC
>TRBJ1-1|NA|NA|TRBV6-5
CASSLGSEAFF
TGTGCCAGCAGTTTAGGATCTGAAGCTTTCTTT
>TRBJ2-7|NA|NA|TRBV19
CASSIVSVSYEQYF
TGTGCCAGTAGTATAGTAAGCGTTTCCTACGAGCAGTACTTC
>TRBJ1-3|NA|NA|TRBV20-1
CSALGGGNTIYF
TGCAGTGCATTAGGAGGTGGAAACACCATATATTTT
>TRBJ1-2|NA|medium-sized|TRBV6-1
CASSDSPYGYTF
TGTGCCAGCAGTGACTCACCGTATGGCTACACCTTC
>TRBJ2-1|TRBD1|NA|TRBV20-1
CSGQGAAEQFF
TGCAGTGGACAGGGGGCGGCTGAGCAGTTCTTC
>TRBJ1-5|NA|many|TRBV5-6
CASSRAGRAGNQPQHF
TGTGCCAGCAGCCGGGCGGGACGGGCCGGGAATCAGCCCCAGCATTTT
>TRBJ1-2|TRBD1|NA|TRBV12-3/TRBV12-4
CASSRTGNGYTF
TGTGCCAGCAGTCGGACAGGGAATGGCTACACCTTC
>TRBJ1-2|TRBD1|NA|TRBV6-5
CASSSSGTGSRVYTF
TGTGCCAGCAGTTCCTCCGGGACAGGGAGCCGGGTCTACACCTTC
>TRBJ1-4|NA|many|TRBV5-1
CASNLGANEKLFF
TGCGCCAGCAACCTGGGGGCTAATGAAAAACTGTTTTTT
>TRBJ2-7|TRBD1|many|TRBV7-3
CASSLDRGYEQYF
TGTGCCAGCAGCTTGGACAGGGGCTACGAGCAGTACTTC
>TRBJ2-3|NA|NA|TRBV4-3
CASSQEVGVADTQYF
TGCGCCAGCAGCCAAGAGGTCGGGGTGGCAGATACGCAGTATTTT
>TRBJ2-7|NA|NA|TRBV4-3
CASSLGVHGAHEQYF
TGCGCCAGCAGCCTGGGGGTACATGGGGCCCACGAGCAGTACTTC